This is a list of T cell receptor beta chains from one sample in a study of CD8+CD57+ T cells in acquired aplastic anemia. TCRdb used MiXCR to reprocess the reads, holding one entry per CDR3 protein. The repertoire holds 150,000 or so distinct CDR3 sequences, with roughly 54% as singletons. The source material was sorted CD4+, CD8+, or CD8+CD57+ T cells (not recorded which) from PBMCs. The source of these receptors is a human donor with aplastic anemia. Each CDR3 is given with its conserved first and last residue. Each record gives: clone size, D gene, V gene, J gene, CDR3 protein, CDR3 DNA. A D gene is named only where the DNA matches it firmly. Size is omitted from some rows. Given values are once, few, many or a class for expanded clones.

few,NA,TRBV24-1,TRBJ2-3,CATSDGGPGTDTQYF,TGTGCCACCAGTGATGGTGGGCCTGGGACAGATACGCAGTATTTT
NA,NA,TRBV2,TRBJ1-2,CASSADLLQGRGGYTF,TGTGCCAGCAGTGCGGACCTTTTACAGGGCCGGGGTGGCTACACCTTC
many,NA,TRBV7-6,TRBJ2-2,CASSQTYSAGELFF,TGTGCCAGCAGCCAGACGTACAGTGCCGGGGAGCTGTTTTTT
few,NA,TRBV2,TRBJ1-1,CASSQGTEAFF,TGTGCCAGCAGTCAGGGGACTGAAGCTTTCTTT
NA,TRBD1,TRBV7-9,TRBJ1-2,CASRPRTGGNGYTF,TGTGCCAGCAGGCCACGGACAGGGGGCAATGGCTACACCTTC
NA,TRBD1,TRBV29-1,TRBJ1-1,CSVETGAEAFF,TGCAGCGTGGAGACAGGGGCAGAAGCTTTCTTT
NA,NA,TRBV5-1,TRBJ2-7,CASSQVRGGAQNEQYF,TGCGCCAGCAGTCAAGTCAGGGGGGGCGCTCAGAACGAGCAGTACTTC
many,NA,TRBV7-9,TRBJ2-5,CASIARRGNSQETQYF,TGTGCCAGCATCGCACGACGGGGGAACTCCCAAGAGACCCAGTACTTC
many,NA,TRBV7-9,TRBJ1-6,CASRSDVFLNSPLHF,TGTGCCAGCAGATCGGACGTTTTTTTAAATTCACCCCTCCACTTT
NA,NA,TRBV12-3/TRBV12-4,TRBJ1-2,CASSVGDIGGYTF,TGTGCCAGCAGCGTAGGGGACATTGGAGGCTACACCTTC
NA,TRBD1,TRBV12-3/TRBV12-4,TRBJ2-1,CASSLGPGQDFYNEQFF,TGTGCCAGCAGTTTGGGTCCGGGACAGGATTTCTACAATGAGCAGTTCTTC
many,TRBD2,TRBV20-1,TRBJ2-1,CSARKGRANEQFF,TGCAGTGCTAGGAAGGGGAGGGCCAATGAGCAGTTCTTC
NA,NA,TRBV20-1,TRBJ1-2,CSAYEGIGYTF,TGCAGTGCTTACGAGGGCATTGGCTACACCTTC
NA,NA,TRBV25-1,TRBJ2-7,CASSPSQLAYEQYF,TGTGCCAGCAGCCCCTCCCAGCTTGCCTACGAGCAGTACTTC
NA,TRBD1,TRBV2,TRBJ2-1,CASSSTGGVGNEQFF,TGTGCCAGCAGCTCCACAGGGGGCGTGGGAAATGAGCAGTTCTTC
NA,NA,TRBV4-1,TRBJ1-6,CASSPRQAILSLHF,TGCGCCAGCAGCCCGAGACAGGCAATTCTTTCCCTCCACTTT
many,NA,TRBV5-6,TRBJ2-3,CASTLEGRAPDTQYF,TGTGCCAGCACCTTGGAAGGCAGGGCCCCAGATACGCAGTATTTT
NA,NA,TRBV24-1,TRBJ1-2,CATSDPLRRQSYGYTF,TGTGCCACCAGTGACCCCCTGCGGAGACAATCCTATGGCTACACCTTC
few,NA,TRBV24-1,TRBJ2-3,CATSDPGTDTQYF,TGTGCCACCAGTGATCCAGGCACAGATACGCAGTATTTT
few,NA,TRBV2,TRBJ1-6,CASSEAGGGSPLHF,TGTGCCAGCAGTGAGGCCGGGGGAGGTTCACCCCTCCACTTT
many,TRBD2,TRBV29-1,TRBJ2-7,CSVEDAGDYSYEQYF,TGCAGCGTTGAAGATGCGGGGGACTACTCCTACGAGCAGTACTTC
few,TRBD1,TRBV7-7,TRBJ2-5,CASSATGGDGTQYF,TGTGCTAGCAGCGCGACAGGGGGCGATGGGACCCAGTACTTC
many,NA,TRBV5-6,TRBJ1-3,CASSLGSSGNTIYF,TGTGCCAGCAGCCTCGGGAGCTCTGGAAACACCATATATTTT
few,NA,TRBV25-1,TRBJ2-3,CASSEVGWLRADTQYF,TGTGCCAGCAGTGAAGTTGGGTGGCTCAGGGCAGATACGCAGTATTTT
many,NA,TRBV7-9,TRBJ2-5,CASSPDRAGETQYF,TGTGCCAGCAGTCCCGACAGAGCTGGAGAGACCCAGTACTTC
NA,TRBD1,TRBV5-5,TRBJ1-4,CASSFGRTGRGEKLFF,TGTGCCAGCAGCTTTGGTAGGACAGGTCGGGGTGAAAAACTGTTTTTT
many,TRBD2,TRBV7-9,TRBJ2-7,CASSWGGRLGIDEQYF,TGTGCCAGCAGCTGGGGCGGGAGACTAGGCATTGACGAGCAGTACTTC
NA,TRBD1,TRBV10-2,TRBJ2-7,CASSGTGGRYEQYF,TGCGCCAGCAGTGGTACAGGGGGCCGGTACGAGCAGTACTTC
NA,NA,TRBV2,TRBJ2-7,CASTPTGSYEQYF,TGTGCCAGCACCCCGACAGGAAGTTACGAGCAGTACTTC
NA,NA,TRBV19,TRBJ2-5,CASNAGRTQETQYF,TGTGCCAGTAATGCGGGACGTACGCAAGAGACCCAGTACTTC
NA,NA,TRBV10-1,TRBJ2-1,CASINPLVSSYNEQFF,TGCGCCAGCATCAACCCCCTCGTCAGCTCCTACAATGAGCAGTTCTTC
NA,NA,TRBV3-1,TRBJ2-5,CASSQEGRETQYF,TGTGCCAGCAGCCAAGAAGGGAGGGAGACCCAGTACTTC
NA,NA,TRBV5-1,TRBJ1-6,CASSWAGLDSPLHF,TGCGCCAGCAGCTGGGCGGGACTGGATTCACCCCTCCACTTT
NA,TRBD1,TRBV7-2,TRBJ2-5,CASSPRQGRETQYF,TGTGCCAGCAGCCCAAGACAGGGGAGAGAGACCCAGTACTTC
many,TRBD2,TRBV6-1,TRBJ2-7,CASSGLAGSYEQYF,TGTGCCAGCAGTGGACTAGCGGGGAGTTACGAGCAGTACTTC
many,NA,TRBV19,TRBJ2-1,CASGYYNEQFF,TGTGCCAGTGGCTATTACAATGAGCAGTTCTTC
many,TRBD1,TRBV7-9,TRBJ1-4,CASKKSGTGREKLFF,TGTGCCAGCAAGAAATCCGGGACAGGGCGTGAAAAACTGTTTTTT
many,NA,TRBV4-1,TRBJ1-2,CASSQVPDSHGYTF,TGCGCCAGCAGCCAAGTCCCAGACAGTCATGGCTACACCTTC
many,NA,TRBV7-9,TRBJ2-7,CASSSGDLIYEQYF,TGTGCCAGCAGCTCCGGGGACCTTATCTACGAGCAGTACTTC
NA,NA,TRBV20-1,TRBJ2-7,CSARDSVGRDEQYF,TGCAGTGCTAGAGATAGTGTGGGGAGAGACGAGCAGTACTTC
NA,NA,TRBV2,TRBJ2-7,CASRGQSNEQYF,TGTGCCAGCAGGGGGCAGTCCAACGAGCAGTACTTC
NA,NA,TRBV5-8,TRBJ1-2,CASSLLAGYTF,TGTGCCAGCAGCTTATTAGCCGGCTACACCTTC
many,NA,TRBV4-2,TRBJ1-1,CASSPDPGGTEAFF,TGTGCCAGCAGCCCCGACCCGGGGGGCACTGAAGCTTTCTTT
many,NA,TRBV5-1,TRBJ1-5,CASSLGDNNQPQHF,TGCGCCAGCAGCTTGGGGGACAACAATCAGCCCCAGCATTTT
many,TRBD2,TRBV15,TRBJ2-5,CATSMAGGYQETQYF,TGTGCCACCAGCATGGCGGGGGGCTACCAAGAGACCCAGTACTTC
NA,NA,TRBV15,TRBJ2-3,CATSRGGSSTDTQYF,TGTGCCACCAGCAGAGGGGGATCTAGCACAGATACGCAGTATTTT
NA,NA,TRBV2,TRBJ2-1,CASRLTSYLDNEQFF,TGTGCCAGCAGGTTAACTAGCTACCTCGACAATGAGCAGTTCTTC
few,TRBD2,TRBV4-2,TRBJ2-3,CASSQRLAGGTDTQYF,TGTGCCAGCAGCCAAAGACTAGCGGGGGGCACAGATACGCAGTATTTT
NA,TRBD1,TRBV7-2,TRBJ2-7,CASSVRQGPHEQYF,TGTGCCAGCAGCGTTCGACAGGGACCCCACGAGCAGTACTTC
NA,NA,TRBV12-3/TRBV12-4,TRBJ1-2,CASRIQGGYGYTF,TGTGCCAGCAGGATACAGGGTGGCTATGGCTACACCTTC
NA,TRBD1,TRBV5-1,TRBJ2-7,CASSLGQGVVNEQYF,TGCGCCAGCAGCTTGGGACAGGGGGTGGTCAACGAGCAGTACTTC